Presented here are 24 T cell receptor beta chains from one specimen sequenced in a study of radiation and T cells in renal cell carcinoma. The repertoire was sequenced with immunoSEQ multiplex PCR; TCRdb's copy has only in-frame clones and lacks some. Of 15,000 to 20,000 clones detected, approximately 62% appear once; the ten largest clones hold 25% to 40%. Treatment defined: treatment-naive control, cytoreductive nephrectomy. The sequencing here drew on tumor tissue, taken from a patient whose treatment was nephrectomy without radiotherapy. The receptors come from a man in his forties or fifties with renal cell carcinoma.

The chain couples TRBV13 to TRBJ1-3; tentatively, D is TRBD1 (6 bases). The CDR3 is made up of 14 amino acids. V was shortened by 6 bases and J by 0 bases, with 9 bases between the two germline ends. Germline CDR1 reads PRHDT; CDR2 reads FYEKMQ (reference sequence). The CDR3 sequence is CASSGQYSGNTIYF. The CDR3 DNA reads as TGTGCCAGCAGTGGACAGTACTCTGGAAACACCATATATTTT.

This chain joins TRBV4-1 and TRBJ2-3; TRBD2 matches at 10 bases. The junction had 5 bases not matched to a gene; V was cut back by 1 base and J by 1 base. Germline V gene data show CDR1 as MGHRA and CDR2 as YSYEKL. CDR3 length: 17 amino acids. CDR3 in amino acids: CASSQVRLAGGTDTQYF. DNA for the CDR3: TGCGCCAGCAGCCAAGTCCGCCTAGCGGGGGGCACAGATACGCAGTATTTT.

This rearrangement joins TRBV10-3 to TRBJ1-3, with D hard to call. V was shortened by 6 bases and J by 0 bases, with 6 bases between the two germline ends. Germline CDR1 and CDR2: ENHRY and SYGVKD. The CDR3 covers 13 residues. CDR3 residues: CAIRESSGNTIYF. CDR3 DNA: TGTGCCATCAGGGAGAGCTCTGGAAACACCATATATTTT.

The table lists this clone with a count of one. The rearrangement uses TRBV5-8 and TRBJ1-1; no firm D call. V was shortened by 0 bases and J by 8 bases, with 11 bases between the two germline ends. Germline V lookup: CDR1 SGHTS, CDR2 YDEGEE. The CDR3 has 13 amino acids. CDR3 nucleotides: TGTGCCAGCAGCTTGGTGGCAGCTCGAGAAGCTTTCTTT. Protein product: CASSLVAAREAFF.

The chain recombines TRBV4-3 with TRBJ2-3; TRBD1 matches at 7 bases. Per germline, CDR1 LGHNA and CDR2 YSLEER. J gave up 6 bases and V 5 bases, and 8 bases lay outside the gene matches. The CDR3 runs 14 residues. The CDR3 region is CASSRQGGTDTQYF. The CDR3 bases are TGCGCCAGCAGCAGACAGGGTGGGACGGATACGCAGTATTTT.

This clone has more than one count but fewer than ten. V and J are TRBV7-3 and TRBJ2-2; D gene uncertain. Germline CDR1 and CDR2: SGHTA and FQGTGA. This CDR3 comprises 12 residues. V was clipped by 4 bases and J by 6 bases, with 6 bases between them. The CDR3 coding sequence is TGTGCCAGCAGCTCCGGCTCCGGGGAGCTGTTTTTT. Translating gives CASSSGSGELFF.

This clone occurred a few times. The rearrangement links TRBV6-1 to TRBJ1-2; D is uncertain. Trimming took off 3 bases at V and 5 bases at J, with 7 bases between the two ends. Germline V gene sequence: CDR1 MNHNS, CDR2 SASEGT. The CDR3 is 12 amino acids. CDR3 sequence reads: CASSDGTYGYTF. CDR3 nucleotides: TGTGCCAGCAGTGATGGCACTTATGGCTACACCTTC.

The V and J genes are TRBV15 and TRBJ2-5; D is possibly TRBD1 or TRBD2 (5 bases each). V lost 0 bases and J lost 2, with 13 bases in between. CDR1 and CDR2 from the germline V gene are LNHNV and YYDKDF (reference sequence). The CDR3 is 16 amino acids. CDR3 DNA sequence: TGTGCCACCAGCAGAGATCGGGGCTCTTATCAAGAGACCCAGTACTTC. It specifies CATSRDRGSYQETQYF.

The sample holds a few counts of this clone. The chain couples TRBV2 to TRBJ1-2; TRBD1 matches 9 bases. The CDR3 consists of 14 residues. J gave up 4 bases and V 4 bases, and 4 bases lay outside the gene matches. CDR1 SNHLY and CDR2 FYNNEI come from the germline V gene. The DNA for the CDR3 is TGTGCCAGCAGTGGCTTGACAGGGGGCTATGGCTACACCTTC. It translates to CASSGLTGGYGYTF.

This clone was recorded many times. V is TRBV7-6 and J is TRBJ2-5; D not certain. Germline V gene lookup returns CDR1 SGHVS and CDR2 FNYEAQ. V gave up 2 bases and J gave up 5 bases, with 12 bases separating them. The CDR3 is 14 residues long. The CDR3 sequence: CASSLSWGMETQYF. As DNA, the CDR3 is TGTGCCAGCAGCTTATCTTGGGGAATGGAGACCCAGTACTTC.

The chain links TRBV7-2 to TRBJ1-5, with no clear D. CDR1 is SGHTA, CDR2 FQGNSA, per germline. This CDR3 region has 16 residues. V dropped 5 bases and J dropped 0 bases, with 14 bases sitting between them. The CDR3 nucleotides read TGTGCCAGCAGCCCATGGGAGTCCTATAGCAATCAGCCCCAGCATTTT. It codes for CASSPWESYSNQPQHF.

The V and J genes are TRBV30 and TRBJ1-6; no clear D gene. With 4 bases removed from V and 7 bases from J, the gap between germline ends came to 8 bases. The CDR3 spans 12 residues. Per germline, CDR1 GTSNPN and CDR2 SVGIG (reference sequence). The CDR3 here is CAWKLRNSPLHF. The CDR3 DNA reads as TGTGCCTGGAAATTAAGAAATTCACCCCTCCACTTT.

This clone appeared a few times. The CDR3 DNA sequence: TGTGCCAGCAGCTTAGGCGTTGATTCACCCCTCCACTTT. It codes for CASSLGVDSPLHF. The V and J genes are TRBV13 and TRBJ1-6; D remains ambiguous. The length of the CDR3 is 13 residues. Germline CDR1 reads PRHDT; CDR2 reads FYEKMQ (reference sequence). V was cut by 0 bases and J by 8 bases, with 5 bases left in between.

The chain uses TRBV19 and TRBJ1-5; D possibly corresponds to TRBD1 (6 bases). The CDR3 length is 14 residues. CDR1 is LNHDA, CDR2 SQIVND, per germline (reference sequence). V was trimmed by 9 bases and J by 2 bases, leaving 14 bases between them. CDR3 nucleotide sequence: TGTGCCAGCAGACGATGGGGGCGCAATCAGCCCCAGCATTTT. This encodes CASRRWGRNQPQHF.

The chain uses TRBV27 and TRBJ2-5; a weak D match, TRBD2 (7 bases). V lost 2 bases to trimming and J lost 4 bases, with 14 bases between them. The germline V gene has CDR1 MNHEY and CDR2 SMNVEV (reference sequence). The CDR3 is made up of 15 amino acids. Here the CDR3 DNA reads TGTGCCAGCAGTTTAACCGGGGGGCAACGAGAGACCCAGTACTTC. This sequence encodes CASSLTGGQRETQYF.

A note on this clone: This is likely an artifact of a read error, given a far larger clone one base away. Other DNA sequences in the sample encode the same CDR3. V is TRBV5-1 and J is TRBJ1-5, with D possibly TRBD1 on 5 matching bases. The CDR3 totals 15 residues. The V and J ends lost 1 base and 6 bases respectively, with 14 bases between them. Germline V gene data show CDR1 as SGHRS and CDR2 as YFSETQ. The CDR3 spells CASSLRRAVGQPQHF. The CDR3, as DNA: TGCGCCAGCAGCTTGCGCAGGGCGGTGGGTCAGCCCCAGCATTTT.

The CDR3 coding sequence is TGTGCCATCAGTGGGGACAGCTACGAGCAGTACTTC. This translates into CAISGDSYEQYF. The chain couples TRBV10-3 to TRBJ2-7; 7 positions agree with TRBD1. This CDR3 has 12 residues. The germline V gene has CDR1 ENHRY and CDR2 SYGVKD. Trimming removed 4 bases from V and 3 bases from J; junction bases left unmatched: 0.

As DNA, the CDR3 is TGTGCCTGGGGGACCTACGAGCAGTACTTC. It codes for CAWGTYEQYF. This chain links TRBV30 with TRBJ2-7; the D is unclear. Between the trimmed V and J ends, which lost 5 bases and 2 bases, there was a span of 4 bases. Per the germline V gene, CDR1 is GTSNPN and CDR2 is SVGIG (reference sequence). CDR3 length: 10 residues.

There are a few counts of this clone. The V gene is TRBV6-1, the J gene TRBJ1-5; D remains ambiguous. Between the trimmed V and J ends, which lost 4 bases and 0 bases, there was a span of 10 bases. The germline CDR1 and CDR2 sequences are MNHNS and SASEGT. CDR3 length: 15 amino acids. The CDR3 region is CASSVLDNSNQPQHF. The CDR3 DNA reads TGTGCCAGCAGTGTCCTGGATAATAGCAATCAGCCCCAGCATTTT.

V and J are TRBV29-1 and TRBJ2-7; D may be TRBD2 (5 bases). This CDR3 has 12 residues. The V gene's germline CDR1 is SQVTM and CDR2 ANQGSEA. Trimming removed 0 bases at V and 6 bases at J, with 9 bases between. CDR3 residues: CSVEEDRGEQYF. For the CDR3, the DNA is TGCAGCGTTGAAGAGGATCGGGGCGAGCAGTACTTC.

This clone was picked up a small number of times. This chain links TRBV12-1 with TRBJ2-1; the table gives TRBD2 as D, unverified against the DNA. TRBV12-1 is a listed pseudogene. This CDR3 contains 14 residues. The CDR3 here is CASSFVSLHNEQFF. The CDR3 nucleotides read TGTGCCAGCAGCTTTGTTTCCCTTCACAATGAGCAGTTCTTC.

The chain uses TRBV29-1 and TRBJ1-2, with D possibly TRBD1 on 5 matching bases. This CDR3 is 13 amino acids long. Trimming removed 7 bases at V and 5 bases at J, with 17 bases between. Looked up from germline, CDR1 is SQVTM and CDR2 is ANQGSEA. The CDR3 nucleotides are TGCAGCGCAGCGGGACGGAACCCTTATGGCTACACCTTC. Translation: CSAAGRNPYGYTF.

This clone was observed a handful of times. DNA for the CDR3: TGTGCCAGCACCATCGGACTAGCAGGATCGGATACGCAGTATTTT. It yields the protein CASTIGLAGSDTQYF. The chain is built from TRBV2 and TRBJ2-3, with 8 bases that match TRBD2. The CDR3 length is 15 residues. Germline CDR1 reads SNHLY; CDR2 reads FYNNEI. The ends lost 7 bases at V and 6 bases at J; junction bases unmatched: 12.

This rearrangement joins TRBV4-3 to TRBJ1-1, with TRBD1 matching over 7 bases. Germline V gene sequence: CDR1 LGHNA, CDR2 YSLEER. The CDR3 is made up of 16 amino acids. After removal of 2 bases from V and 0 bases from J, the junction contained 6 bases not matched to a gene. CDR3 protein: CASSQNMGQMNTEAFF. The CDR3 DNA follows: TGCGCCAGCAGCCAAAATATGGGACAGATGAACACTGAAGCTTTCTTT.